The clone carrying this T cell receptor (beta chain) was seen only a few times. The sample has other DNA sequences that encode this CDR3 too. Clones were read by immunoSEQ multiplex PCR, and TCRdb kept only the in-frame ones, dropping some. The repertoire holds approximately 180,000 clones, with 75% to 90% as singletons. The data stem from a study of T cell responses to AZD1222 COVID-19 vaccine. V was pared by 0 bases and J by 3 bases, with 10 bases between. The length of the CDR3 is 15 residues. Looked up from germline, CDR1 is SGHAT and CDR2 is FQNNGV. The receptor was isolated from an adult in good health. This sequence joins TRBV11-2 and TRBJ2-3; perhaps TRBD2 as D (5 bases). Sample: peripheral blood, taken on day 0 of AZD1222 vaccination. The CDR3 DNA is TGTGCCAGCAGCTTAGATTCGAGGAGGACAGATACGCAGTATTTT. It translates to CASSLDSRRTDTQYF.